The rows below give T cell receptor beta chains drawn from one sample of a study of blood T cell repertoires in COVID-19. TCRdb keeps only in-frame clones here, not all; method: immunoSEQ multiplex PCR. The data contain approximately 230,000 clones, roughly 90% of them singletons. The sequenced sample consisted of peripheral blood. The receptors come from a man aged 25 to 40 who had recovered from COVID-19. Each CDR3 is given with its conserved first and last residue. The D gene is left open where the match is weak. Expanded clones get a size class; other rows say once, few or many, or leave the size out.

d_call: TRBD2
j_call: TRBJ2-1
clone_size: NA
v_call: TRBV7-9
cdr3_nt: TGTGCCAGCAGCTTAGTTACGAGCGGGGAGGGCCATGAGCAGTTCTTC
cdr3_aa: CASSLVTSGEGHEQFF

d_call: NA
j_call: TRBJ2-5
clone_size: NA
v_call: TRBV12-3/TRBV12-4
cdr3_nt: TGTGCCAGCAGTCCCGGGACACAAGAGACCCAGTACTTC
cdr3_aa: CASSPGTQETQYF

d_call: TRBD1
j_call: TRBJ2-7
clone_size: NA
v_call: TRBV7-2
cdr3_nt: TGTGCCAGCAGCACGACAGGGGGCCTAACCTACGAGCAGTACTTC
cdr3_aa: CASSTTGGLTYEQYF

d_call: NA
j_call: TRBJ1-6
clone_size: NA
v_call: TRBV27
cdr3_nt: TGTGCCAGCAGTTTTTCCACCGAGCATTCACCCCTCCACTTT
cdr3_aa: CASSFSTEHSPLHF

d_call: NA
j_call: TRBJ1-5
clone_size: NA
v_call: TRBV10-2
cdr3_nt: TGCGCCAGCAGTGACGAGGCGCGTTGGAGCAATCAGCCCCAGCATTTT
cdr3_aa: CASSDEARWSNQPQHF

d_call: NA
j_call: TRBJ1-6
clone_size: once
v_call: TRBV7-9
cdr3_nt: TGTGCCAGCAGCTTGGCACAGGTAGGAGATTCACCCCTCCACTTT
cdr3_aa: CASSLAQVGDSPLHF

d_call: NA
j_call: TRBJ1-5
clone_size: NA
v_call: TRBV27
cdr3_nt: TGTGCCAGCAGTTTAAGGGGGATCAGCAATCAGCCCCAGCATTTT
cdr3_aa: CASSLRGISNQPQHF

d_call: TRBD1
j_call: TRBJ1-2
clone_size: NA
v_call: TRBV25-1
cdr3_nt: TGTGCCAGCAGTAACACAGGGGGAGCGGATGGCTACACCTTC
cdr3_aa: CASSNTGGADGYTF

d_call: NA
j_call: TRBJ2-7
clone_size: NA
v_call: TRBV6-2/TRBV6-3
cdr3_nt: TGTGCCAGCAGTTCCACAGGTCGCGCCTACGAGCAGTACTTC
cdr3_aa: CASSSTGRAYEQYF

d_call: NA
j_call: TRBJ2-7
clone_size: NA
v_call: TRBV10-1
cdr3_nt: TGCGCCAGCAGTGAGGAGGTTGGGGCAGGGGATTCATACGAGCAGTACTTC
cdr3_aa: CASSEEVGAGDSYEQYF

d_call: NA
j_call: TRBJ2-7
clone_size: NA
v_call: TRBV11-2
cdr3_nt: TGTGCCAGCAGCCCTACAGGGTCCGAGCAGTACTTC
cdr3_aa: CASSPTGSEQYF

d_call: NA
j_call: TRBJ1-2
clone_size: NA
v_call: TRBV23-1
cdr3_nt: TGCGCCAGCAGTCACCCAGGGAGGCACTATGGCTACACCTTC
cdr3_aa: CASSHPGRHYGYTF

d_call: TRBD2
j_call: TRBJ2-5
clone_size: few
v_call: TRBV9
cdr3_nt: TGTGCCAGCAGCGTCTCCGGACTAGCGGAAGAGACCCAGTACTTC
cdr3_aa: CASSVSGLAEETQYF

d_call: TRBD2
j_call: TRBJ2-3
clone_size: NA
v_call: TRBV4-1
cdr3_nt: TGCGCCAGCAGCCAAGATTATAGCGGGGGGGAATTGTATACGCAGTATTTT
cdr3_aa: CASSQDYSGGELYTQYF

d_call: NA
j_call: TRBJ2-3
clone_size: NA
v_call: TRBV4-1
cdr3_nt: TGCGCCAGCAGCCAACTCACAGATACGCAGTATTTT
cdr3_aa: CASSQLTDTQYF

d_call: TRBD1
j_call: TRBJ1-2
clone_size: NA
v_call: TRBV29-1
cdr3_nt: TGCAGCGTTGACGTCCGACAGGGGGCCGGCTACACCTTC
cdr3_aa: CSVDVRQGAGYTF